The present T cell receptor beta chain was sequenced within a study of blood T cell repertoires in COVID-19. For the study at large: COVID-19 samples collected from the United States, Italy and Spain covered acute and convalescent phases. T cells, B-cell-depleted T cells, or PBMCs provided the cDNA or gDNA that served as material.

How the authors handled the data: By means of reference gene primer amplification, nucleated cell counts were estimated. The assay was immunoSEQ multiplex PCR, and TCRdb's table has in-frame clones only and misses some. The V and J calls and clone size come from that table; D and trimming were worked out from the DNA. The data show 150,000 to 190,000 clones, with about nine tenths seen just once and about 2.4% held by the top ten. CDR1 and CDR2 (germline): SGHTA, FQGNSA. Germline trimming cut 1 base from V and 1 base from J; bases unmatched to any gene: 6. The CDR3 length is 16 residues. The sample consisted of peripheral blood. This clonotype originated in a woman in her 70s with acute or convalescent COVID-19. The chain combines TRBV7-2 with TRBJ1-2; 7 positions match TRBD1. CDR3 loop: CASSLEWRGLNYGYTF. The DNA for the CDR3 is TGTGCCAGCAGCTTAGAGTGGAGGGGGCTTAACTATGGCTACACCTTC.